Sequencing of this TCR beta chain was carried out in a study of T cells in localized non-small cell lung cancer. Broader study findings: Uninvolved adjacent lung had more T cell clonality than any other tissue, topping tumor.

In its sample, this clone was seen once. Its antigen is unknown. The CDR3 covers 15 residues. In germline, CDR1 is SGHRS, CDR2 YFSETQ. Trimming pared 0 bases from V and 5 bases from J, leaving 13 bases between. Generated by immunoSEQ multiplex PCR, the TCRdb table keeps only in-frame clones and is missing some. In the table there are about 34,000 clones, 88% of which are singletons. The receptor was isolated from a woman aged 35-75 years with stage I lung adenocarcinoma. V usage is TRBV5-1 and J usage is TRBJ2-3; D is unclear. Sequencing was performed on peripheral blood, taken before any cancer treatment. CDR3 residues: CASSLGSSFGDTQYF. CDR3 coding DNA: TGCGCCAGCAGCTTGGGGTCGTCGTTCGGAGATACGCAGTATTTT.